This T cell receptor beta chain was sequenced in a study of blood T cell repertoires in COVID-19. On the study more broadly: The study drew acute and convalescent COVID-19 samples from the United States, Italy and Spain. From T cells, B-cell-depleted T cells, or PBMCs came the material, which was cDNA or gDNA.

Losses at the gene ends were 3 bases for V and 1 base for J; bases not matched to a gene: 8. CDR1 ENHRY and CDR2 SYGVKD come from the germline V gene. The CDR3 runs 16 residues. Original data processing: Estimation of nucleated cell counts was performed using reference gene primer amplification. Using immunoSEQ multiplex PCR, the repertoire was profiled, and TCRdb retains in-frame clones only, with some absent. That table is the source of V, J and clone size, and D and trimming were worked out from the DNA. This table has 90,000 or so clones, about 84% appearing once. Sequencing input: peripheral blood. The TCR comes from a human donor in a cohort sampled during active COVID-19. The J gene is TRBJ1-2, the V gene TRBV10-3; 7 bases agree with TRBD1. The CDR3 region is CAISDPGQTNNYGYTF. DNA of the CDR3: TGTGCCATCAGTGATCCGGGACAGACGAATAACTATGGCTACACCTTC.